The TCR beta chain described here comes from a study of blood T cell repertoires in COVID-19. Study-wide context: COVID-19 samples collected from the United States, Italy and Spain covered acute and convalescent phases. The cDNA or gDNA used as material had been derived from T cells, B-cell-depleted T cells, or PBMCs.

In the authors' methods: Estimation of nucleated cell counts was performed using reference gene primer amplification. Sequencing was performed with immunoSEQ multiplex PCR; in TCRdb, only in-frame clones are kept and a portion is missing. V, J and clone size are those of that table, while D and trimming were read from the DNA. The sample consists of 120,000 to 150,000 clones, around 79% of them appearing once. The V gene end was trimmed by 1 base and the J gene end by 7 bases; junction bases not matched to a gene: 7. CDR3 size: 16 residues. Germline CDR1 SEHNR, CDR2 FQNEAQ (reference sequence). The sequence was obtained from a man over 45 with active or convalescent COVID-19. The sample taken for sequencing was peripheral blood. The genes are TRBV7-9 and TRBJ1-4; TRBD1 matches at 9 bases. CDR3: CASSLDPGQGSEKLFF. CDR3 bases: TGTGCCAGCAGCTTAGATCCCGGACAGGGGAGTGAAAAACTGTTTTTT.